Listed below are T cell receptor beta chains from one sample, sequenced in a study of T-cell reconstitution after alpha-beta-depleted transplantation in children. In TCRdb, the PCR reads were re-called with MiXCR into one record per CDR3 protein. The sample lists roughly 340,000 distinct CDR3 sequences, about 17% occurring once. This material consisted of PBMCs, mostly from graft donor cells, taken 360 days after TCRalphabeta/CD19-depleted stem cell transplant. The receptors here all came from a male patient under 10 years old who had a stem cell transplant for acute lymphoblastic leukemia, so the T cells may come from the graft donor. Each CDR3 is given with its conserved first and last residue. A D gene is named only where the DNA matches it firmly. Clone size appears in some rows only: once, few, many, or a class for an expanded clone.

cdr3_aa: CASRGRWALFSNTGELFF
cdr3_nt: TGTGCCAGCAGAGGACGGTGGGCCTTGTTTTCGAACACCGGGGAGCTGTTTTTT
clone_size: once
v_call: TRBV2
d_call: .
j_call: TRBJ2-2

cdr3_aa: CASSLGSSAGYTF
cdr3_nt: TGTGCCAGCAGTTTAGGTTCCTCCGCCGGCTACACCTTC
clone_size: few
v_call: TRBV28
d_call: .
j_call: TRBJ1-2

cdr3_aa: CASSLSNTGELFF
cdr3_nt: TGTGCCAGCAGTTTATCGAACACCGGGGAGCTGTTTTTT
clone_size: many
v_call: TRBV27
d_call: .
j_call: TRBJ2-2

cdr3_aa: CASSQSDTGRYEQYF
cdr3_nt: TGTGCCAGCAGCCAATCGGACACAGGCAGATACGAGCAGTACTTC
clone_size: .
v_call: TRBV14
d_call: .
j_call: TRBJ2-7

cdr3_aa: CASNDRGAAYEQYF
cdr3_nt: TGTGCCAGCAACGACCGAGGGGCGGCCTACGAGCAGTACTTC
clone_size: .
v_call: TRBV2
d_call: .
j_call: TRBJ2-7

cdr3_aa: CASSQLQGAQETQYF
cdr3_nt: TGCGCCAGCAGCCAACTACAGGGGGCCCAAGAGACCCAGTACTTC
clone_size: .
v_call: TRBV4-3
d_call: TRBD1
j_call: TRBJ2-5

cdr3_aa: CASSEQGAGYGYTF
cdr3_nt: TGTGCCAGCAGTGAACAGGGGGCTGGCTATGGCTACACCTTC
clone_size: .
v_call: TRBV6-1
d_call: TRBD1
j_call: TRBJ1-2

cdr3_aa: CASLPDIWTSGRAPSYNEQFF
cdr3_nt: TGTGCCAGCCTACCTGATATTTGGACTAGCGGGAGGGCCCCTTCCTACAATGAGCAGTTCTTC
clone_size: .
v_call: TRBV6-2/TRBV6-3
d_call: TRBD2
j_call: TRBJ2-1

cdr3_aa: CASSPGDRSGTDTQYF
cdr3_nt: TGTGCCAGCAGCCCGGGTGACAGATCGGGCACAGATACGCAGTATTTT
clone_size: few
v_call: TRBV5-6
d_call: .
j_call: TRBJ2-3

cdr3_aa: CSGTSGTYNEQFF
cdr3_nt: TGCAGTGGAACTAGCGGAACCTACAATGAGCAGTTCTTC
clone_size: .
v_call: TRBV20-1
d_call: TRBD2
j_call: TRBJ2-1

cdr3_aa: CSARDRGRTDTQYF
cdr3_nt: TGCAGTGCTAGAGATCGGGGGAGGACAGATACGCAGTATTTT
clone_size: many
v_call: TRBV20-1
d_call: .
j_call: TRBJ2-3

cdr3_aa: CSAAPTKTSGSYNEQFF
cdr3_nt: TGCAGTGCGGCGCCCACCAAGACTAGCGGGTCCTACAATGAGCAGTTCTTC
clone_size: many
v_call: TRBV20-1
d_call: TRBD2
j_call: TRBJ2-1

cdr3_aa: CASSQDAGGTVETQYF
cdr3_nt: TGCGCCAGCAGCCAAGATGCGGGAGGCACTGTGGAGACCCAGTACTTC
clone_size: many
v_call: TRBV4-3
d_call: TRBD2
j_call: TRBJ2-5

cdr3_aa: CASSQVLLSSDTNYYNEQFF
cdr3_nt: TGCGCCAGCAGCCAAGTTTTGCTTAGTTCGGACACCAACTACTACAATGAGCAGTTCTTC
clone_size: .
v_call: TRBV4-1
d_call: .
j_call: TRBJ2-1

cdr3_aa: CASSFFLSSGTGGGEQYF
cdr3_nt: TGTGCCAGCAGTTTCTTCTTGTCATCAGGGACAGGGGGCGGAGAGCAGTACTTC
clone_size: few
v_call: TRBV28
d_call: TRBD1
j_call: TRBJ2-7